Listed here is a single TCR beta chain. The antigen is undetermined. This sample is part of a study of cytomegalovirus exposure and HLA in healthy donors. Only in-frame clones appear in the TCRdb table, and some are missing; sequencing was by immunoSEQ multiplex PCR. The repertoire has some 240,000 clones, around 85% of them found once; the top ten carry around 1.3%. General study points: Cytomegalovirus-associated TCR beta chains were listed, numbering more than 150. Cytomegalovirus status was reportedly diagnosed by the classifier with high specificity and sensitivity. The TCR clusters that emerged in the first cohort tended, a later analysis found, to co-occur in the 95 to 150 validation repertoires.

The length of the CDR3 is 13 residues. The V gene's germline CDR1 is SGHTA and CDR2 FQGNSA. The V gene lost 4 bases and the J gene lost 2 bases, with 9 bases spanning the gap. The chain combines TRBV7-2 with TRBJ2-7; D call uncertain. The sequenced material came from PBMCs. The TCR sequence derives from a woman in her twenties or thirties in good health and CMV-seropositive. The CDR3, as DNA: TGTGCCAGCAGCTCCGACTTTGCCTACGAGCAGTACTTC. Its translation is CASSSDFAYEQYF.